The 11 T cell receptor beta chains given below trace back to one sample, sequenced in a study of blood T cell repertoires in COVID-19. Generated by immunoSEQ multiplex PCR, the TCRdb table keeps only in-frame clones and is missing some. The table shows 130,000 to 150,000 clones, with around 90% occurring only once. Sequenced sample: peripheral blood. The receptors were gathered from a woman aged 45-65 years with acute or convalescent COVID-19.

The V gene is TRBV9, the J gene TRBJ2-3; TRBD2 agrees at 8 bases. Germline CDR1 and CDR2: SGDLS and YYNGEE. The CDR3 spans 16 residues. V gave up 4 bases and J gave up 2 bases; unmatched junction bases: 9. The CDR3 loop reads CASSPVGGGYTDTQYF. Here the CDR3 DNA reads TGTGCCAGCAGCCCCGTGGGCGGGGGGTACACAGATACGCAGTATTTT.

The CDR3 loop is CASSAASGGSNTGELFF. CDR3 sequence (DNA): TGTGCCAGCAGCGCCGCAAGCGGGGGATCGAACACCGGGGAGCTGTTTTTT. The chain is built from TRBV9 and TRBJ2-2, with 8 bases lining up with TRBD2. Per the germline V gene, CDR1 is SGDLS and CDR2 is YYNGEE. CDR3 length: 17 amino acids. The junction had 7 bases not matched to a gene; V was cut back by 3 bases and J by 0 bases.

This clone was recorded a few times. The CDR3 coding sequence is TGTGCCAGCAGTGCGACAGGCAACTATGGCTACACCTTC. Translating gives CASSATGNYGYTF. This rearrangement joins TRBV27 to TRBJ1-2; perhaps TRBD1 as D (6 bases). V was clipped by 5 bases and J by 2 bases, with 9 bases between them. The CDR3 loop spans 13 amino acids. Looked up from germline, CDR1 is MNHEY and CDR2 is SMNVEV (reference sequence).

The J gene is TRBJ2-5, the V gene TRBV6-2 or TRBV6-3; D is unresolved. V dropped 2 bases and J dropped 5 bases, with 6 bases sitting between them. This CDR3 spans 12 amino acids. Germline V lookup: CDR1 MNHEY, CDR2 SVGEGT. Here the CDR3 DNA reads TGTGCCAGCAGTTACGGCTTCGAGACCCAGTACTTC. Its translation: CASSYGFETQYF.

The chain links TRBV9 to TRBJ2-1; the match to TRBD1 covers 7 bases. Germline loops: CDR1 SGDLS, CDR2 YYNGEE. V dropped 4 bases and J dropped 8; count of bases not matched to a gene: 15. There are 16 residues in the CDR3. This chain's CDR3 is CASSSFHTTGLDEQFF. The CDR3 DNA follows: TGTGCCAGCAGCTCCTTCCACACGACAGGGTTAGATGAGCAGTTCTTC.

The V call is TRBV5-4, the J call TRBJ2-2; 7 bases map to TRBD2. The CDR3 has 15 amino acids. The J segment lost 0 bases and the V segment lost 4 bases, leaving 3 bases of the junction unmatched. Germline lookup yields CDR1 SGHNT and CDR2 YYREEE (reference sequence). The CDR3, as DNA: TGTGCCAGCAGCATCACTAGCGCGAACACCGGGGAGCTGTTTTTT. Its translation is CASSITSANTGELFF.

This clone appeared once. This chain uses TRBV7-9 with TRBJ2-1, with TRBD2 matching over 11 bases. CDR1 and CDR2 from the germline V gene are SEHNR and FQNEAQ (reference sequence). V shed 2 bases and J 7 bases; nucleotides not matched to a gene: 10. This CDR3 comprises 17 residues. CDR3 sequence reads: CASSLIFPGTSGNEQFF. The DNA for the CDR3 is TGTGCCAGCAGCTTAATATTCCCGGGGACTAGCGGTAATGAGCAGTTCTTC.

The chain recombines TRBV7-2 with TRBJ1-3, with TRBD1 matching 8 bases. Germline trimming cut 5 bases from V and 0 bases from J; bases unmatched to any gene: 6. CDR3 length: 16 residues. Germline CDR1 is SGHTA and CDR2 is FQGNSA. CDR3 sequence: CASSLTGGSSGNTIYF. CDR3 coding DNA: TGTGCCAGCAGCCTCACAGGGGGAAGCTCTGGAAACACCATATATTTT.

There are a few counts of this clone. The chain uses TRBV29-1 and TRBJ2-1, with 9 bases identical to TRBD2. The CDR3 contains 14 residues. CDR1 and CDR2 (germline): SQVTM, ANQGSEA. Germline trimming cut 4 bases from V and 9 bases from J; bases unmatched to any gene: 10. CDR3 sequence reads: CSVVWLAGSTEQFF. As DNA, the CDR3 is TGCAGCGTTGTATGGCTAGCGGGATCCACTGAGCAGTTCTTC.

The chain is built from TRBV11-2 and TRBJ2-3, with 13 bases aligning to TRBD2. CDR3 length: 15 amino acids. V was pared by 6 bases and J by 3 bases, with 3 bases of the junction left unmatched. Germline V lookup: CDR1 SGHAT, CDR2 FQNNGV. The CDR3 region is CASSWTSGSTDTQYF. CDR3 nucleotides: TGTGCCAGCAGTTGGACTAGCGGGAGTACAGATACGCAGTATTTT.

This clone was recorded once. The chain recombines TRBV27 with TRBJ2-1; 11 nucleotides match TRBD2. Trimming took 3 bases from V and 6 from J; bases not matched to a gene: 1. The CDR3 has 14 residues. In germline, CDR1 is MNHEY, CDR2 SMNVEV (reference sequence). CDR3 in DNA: TGTGCCAGCAGTTTGGGGACTAGCGGCAATGAGCAGTTCTTC. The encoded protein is CASSLGTSGNEQFF.